This TCR beta chain is from a study of CD8 T cells in ankylosing spondylitis. Findings and limits, study-wide: The authors reported significant enrichment of disease-linked clones in matched ankylosing spondylitis synovial fluid. Typical of ankylosing spondylitis blood, it appeared, was a TCR beta motif of fewer than 10 highly homologous variants.

V lost 0 bases to trimming and J lost 6 bases; unmatched junction nucleotides: 6. This CDR3 has 15 amino acids. Per germline, CDR1 SGHTA and CDR2 FQGNSA. TCRdb processed the 5' RACE reads anew with MiXCR; each CDR3 protein has one entry. The sample carries about 840,000 distinct CDR3 sequences, approximately 12% recorded once. This clonotype showed up just a few times. Antigen: not known. What was sequenced was blood, either unsorted or a sorted T cell fraction (not recorded which). This clonotype was sampled from a male donor with ankylosing spondylitis. The chain combines TRBV7-2 with TRBJ2-3, with TRBD2 matching over 7 bases. This CDR3 reads CASSLAGGRGDTQYF. The CDR3 bases are TGTGCCAGCAGCTTAGCGGGAGGGCGGGGGGATACGCAGTATTTT.